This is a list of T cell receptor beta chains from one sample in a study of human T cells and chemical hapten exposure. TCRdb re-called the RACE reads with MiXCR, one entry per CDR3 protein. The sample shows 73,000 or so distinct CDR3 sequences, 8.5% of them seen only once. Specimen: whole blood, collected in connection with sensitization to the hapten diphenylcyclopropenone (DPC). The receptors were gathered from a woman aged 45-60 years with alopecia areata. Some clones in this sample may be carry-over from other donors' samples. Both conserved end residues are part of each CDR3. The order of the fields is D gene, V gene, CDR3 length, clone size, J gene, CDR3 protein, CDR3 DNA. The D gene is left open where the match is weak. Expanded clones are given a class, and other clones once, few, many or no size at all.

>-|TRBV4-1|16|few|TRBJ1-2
CASSQEGTRQTYGYTF
TGCGCCAGCAGCCAAGAAGGCACCCGCCAGACCTATGGCTACACCTTC
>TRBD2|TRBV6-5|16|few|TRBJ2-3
CASSSIAGVSTDTQYF
TGTGCCAGCAGTTCTATAGCGGGAGTGAGCACAGATACGCAGTATTTT
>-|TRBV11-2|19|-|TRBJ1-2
CASSLSMGSGRLSRYGYTF
TGTGCCAGCAGCTTGTCGATGGGCTCGGGTCGGCTCTCACGCTATGGCTACACCTTC
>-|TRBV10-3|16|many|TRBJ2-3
CAISESRWDPADTQYF
TGTGCCATCAGTGAGTCACGCTGGGACCCCGCAGATACGCAGTATTTT
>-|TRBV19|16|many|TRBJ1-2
CASKNFLGDPNYGYTF
TGTGCCAGTAAGAATTTCCTCGGGGATCCCAACTATGGCTACACCTTC
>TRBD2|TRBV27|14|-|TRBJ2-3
CASSLAGVPDTQYF
TGTGCCAGCAGTCTAGCGGGAGTCCCCGATACGCAGTATTTT
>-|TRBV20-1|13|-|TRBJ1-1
CSGKRGANTEAFF
TGCAGTGGTAAAAGGGGGGCGAACACTGAAGCTTTCTTT
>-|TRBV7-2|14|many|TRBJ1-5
CASSLGREGQPQHF
TGTGCCAGCAGCTTAGGCAGGGAAGGTCAGCCCCAGCATTTT
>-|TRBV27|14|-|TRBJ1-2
CASSFTGSAYGYTF
TGTGCCAGCAGTTTCACAGGGAGCGCCTATGGCTACACCTTC
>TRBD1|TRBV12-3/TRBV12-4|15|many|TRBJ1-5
CASNPDREGNQPQHF
TGTGCCAGCAACCCGGACAGGGAAGGGAATCAGCCCCAGCATTTT
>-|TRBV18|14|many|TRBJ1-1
CASSPRQENTEAFF
TGTGCCAGCTCACCCCGACAGGAGAACACTGAAGCTTTCTTT
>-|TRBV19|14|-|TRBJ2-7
CASSIGLGTYEQYF
TGTGCCAGTAGTATCGGCCTCGGGACCTACGAGCAGTACTTC
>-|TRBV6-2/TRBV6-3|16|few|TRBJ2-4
CASSSTANLAKNIQYF
TGTGCCAGCAGCTCGACAGCCAACTTAGCCAAAAACATTCAGTACTTC
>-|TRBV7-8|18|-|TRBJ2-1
CASSLALAHPGAFEEQFF
TGTGCCAGCAGCTTAGCATTAGCCCACCCGGGAGCCTTTGAAGAGCAGTTCTTC
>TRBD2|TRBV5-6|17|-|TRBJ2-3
CASSPGTSGISTDTQYF
TGTGCCAGCAGCCCGGGGACTAGCGGGATTAGCACAGATACGCAGTATTTT
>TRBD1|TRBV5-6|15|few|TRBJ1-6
CASSPSGTGESPLHF
TGTGCCAGCAGCCCAAGCGGGACAGGGGAATCACCCCTCCACTTT
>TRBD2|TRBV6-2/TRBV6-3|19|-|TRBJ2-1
CASTYEPGLAGDYYNEQFF
TGTGCCAGCACTTACGAGCCGGGACTAGCGGGAGATTATTACAATGAGCAGTTCTTC
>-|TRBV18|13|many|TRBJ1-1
CASSERGDLIAFF
TGTGCCAGCTCCGAAAGGGGTGACCTGATCGCTTTCTTT
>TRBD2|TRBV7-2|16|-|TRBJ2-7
CASSVTSGGATYEQYF
TGTGCCAGCAGCGTTACTAGCGGGGGGGCCACTTACGAGCAGTACTTC
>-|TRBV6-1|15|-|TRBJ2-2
CASIDYGSQTGELFF
TGTGCCAGCATTGACTACGGGAGCCAAACCGGGGAGCTGTTTTTT
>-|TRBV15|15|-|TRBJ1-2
CATSREERTNYGYTF
TGTGCCACCAGCAGAGAGGAGAGAACAAACTATGGCTACACCTTC
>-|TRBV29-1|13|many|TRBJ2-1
CSVGWGVYNEQFF
TGCAGCGTTGGGTGGGGGGTTTACAATGAGCAGTTCTTC
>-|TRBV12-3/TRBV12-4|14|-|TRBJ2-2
CASSEGGITGELFF
TGTGCCAGCAGTGAGGGCGGCATCACCGGGGAGCTGTTTTTT
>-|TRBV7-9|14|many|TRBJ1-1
CASSPPRREPEAFF
TGTGCCAGCAGCCCACCACGAAGGGAGCCTGAAGCTTTCTTT
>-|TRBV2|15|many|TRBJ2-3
CASSPQGEGADTQYF
TGTGCCAGCAGTCCACAGGGGGAGGGGGCAGATACGCAGTATTTT
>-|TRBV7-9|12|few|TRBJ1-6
CASCRGNSPLHF
TGTGCCAGCTGCAGGGGTAATTCACCCCTCCACTTT
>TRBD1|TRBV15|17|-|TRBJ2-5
CATSRDWGQGDQETQYF
TGTGCCACCAGCAGAGATTGGGGACAGGGGGACCAAGAGACCCAGTACTTC